The next 6 T cell receptor beta chains were all read from a single sample in a study of shared clonotypes between healthy human individuals. Profiling relied on immunoSEQ multiplex PCR, and the TCRdb table lists in-frame clones only, not all of them. This table holds over a million clones, roughly 80% found once. The sequenced material came from memory CD4+ T cells sorted from blood. Specified subset: CD45RA-negative fraction. The receptors derive from a man between 18 and 29 years old in good health.

The chain employs TRBV5-1 and TRBJ1-1; the D is unclear. Trimming removed 0 bases at V and 0 bases at J, with 9 bases between. The CDR3 totals 15 residues. From germline, CDR1 is SGHRS and CDR2 YFSETQ. In DNA form, the CDR3 reads TGCGCCAGCAGCTTGGAACAGCCCATGAACACTGAAGCTTTCTTT. Encoded protein: CASSLEQPMNTEAFF.

This clone has only one observation. The rearrangement uses TRBV5-5 and TRBJ2-2; possible D gene TRBD1, 6 bases. This CDR3 spans 15 amino acids. CDR1 and CDR2 from the germline V gene are SGHKS and YYEKEE (reference sequence). With 3 bases removed from V and 1 base from J, the gap between germline ends came to 10 bases. The CDR3 DNA reads as TGTGCCAGCAGCTCGGACAGATTGAACACCGGGGAGCTGTTTTTT. The encoded protein is CASSSDRLNTGELFF.

This clone was counted only a few times. The J gene is TRBJ1-1, the V gene TRBV5-6, with 7 bases lining up with TRBD1. The ends lost 4 bases at V and 0 bases at J; junction bases unmatched: 15. This CDR3 comprises 18 residues. Germline values: CDR1 SGHDT, CDR2 YYEEEE. CDR3 amino acids: CASSKGQALTLMNTEAFF. The DNA of the CDR3 is TGTGCCAGCAGCAAAGGACAGGCCTTAACCCTAATGAACACTGAAGCTTTCTTT.

As for this clone: Other DNA sequences in this specimen translate into the identical CDR3. This chain joins TRBV5-1 and TRBJ2-6; D is unclear. This CDR3 is 16 amino acids long. Germline V gives CDR1 SGHRS, CDR2 YFSETQ. V was cut by 3 bases and J by 0 bases, with 10 bases left in between. The CDR3 DNA is TGCGCCAGCAGCTCCTCAGGCTCCTCTGGGGCCAACGTCCTGACTTTC. Translating it yields CASSSSGSSGANVLTF.

The chain links TRBV5-1 to TRBJ2-2; D is possibly TRBD2 (6 bases). The V gene's germline CDR1 is SGHRS and CDR2 YFSETQ. The V end was cut by 3 bases, the J end by 5 bases, with 14 bases between. CDR3 length: 15 residues. CDR3 residues: CASSYGGTSTGELFF. The CDR3, as DNA: TGCGCCAGCAGCTATGGCGGGACTTCGACCGGGGAGCTGTTTTTT.

This rearrangement joins TRBV5-1 to TRBJ1-2; D is undetermined. V shed 4 bases and J shed 5 bases, with 15 bases lying between them. The CDR3 sequence is 14 residues long. Germline CDR1 SGHRS, CDR2 YFSETQ. CDR3 in amino acids: CASSADEGIYGYTF. The DNA for the CDR3 is TGCGCCAGCAGCGCGGATGAGGGTATATATGGCTACACCTTC.